These T cell receptor beta chains were read from a single sample in a study of shared clonotypes between healthy human individuals. The repertoire was sequenced with immunoSEQ multiplex PCR; TCRdb's copy has only in-frame clones and lacks some. This table has some 2,500,000 clones, roughly 93% appearing once. Sequenced material: naive CD4+ T cells from PBMCs. The source is a man between 18 and 29 years old in good health. Some clones in this sample may be carry-over from other donors' samples. CDR3s include the opening cysteine and the closing phenylalanine or tryptophan. Fields, in order: J gene, D gene, CDR3 length, V gene, clone size, CDR3 DNA, CDR3 protein. A D gene is named only where the DNA matches it firmly. For some rows the clone size is stated as once, few or many, or as a class when expanded; others skip it.

j_gene: TRBJ2-3; d_gene: TRBD2; len: 15; v_gene: TRBV7-2; abundance: NA; CDR3nt: TGTGCCAGCAGCTTAGCGGCGCGGGGAGGGGATACGCAGTATTTT; CDR3aa: CASSLAARGGDTQYF
j_gene: TRBJ2-7; d_gene: TRBD1; len: 13; v_gene: TRBV9; abundance: NA; CDR3nt: TGTGCCAGCAGCGTAACAGGGGAGAGCGAGCAGTACTTC; CDR3aa: CASSVTGESEQYF
j_gene: TRBJ1-5; d_gene: NA; len: 13; v_gene: TRBV11-2; abundance: NA; CDR3nt: TGTGCCAGCAGCTTCGGCCCCAATCAGCCCCAGCATTTT; CDR3aa: CASSFGPNQPQHF
j_gene: TRBJ1-1; d_gene: NA; len: 13; v_gene: TRBV29-1; abundance: NA; CDR3nt: TGCAGCGTTGAGGGACACCAGAACACTGAAGCTTTCTTT; CDR3aa: CSVEGHQNTEAFF
j_gene: TRBJ2-3; d_gene: TRBD2; len: 15; v_gene: TRBV6-5; abundance: NA; CDR3nt: TGTGCCAGCAGCCCCCCCAGCGGGGGGAAGGGTACGCAGTATTTT; CDR3aa: CASSPPSGGKGTQYF
j_gene: TRBJ2-3; d_gene: TRBD1; len: 14; v_gene: TRBV19; abundance: NA; CDR3nt: TGTGCCAGTACCGATACCAGGGGGTCGGATACGCAGTATTTT; CDR3aa: CASTDTRGSDTQYF
j_gene: TRBJ2-2; d_gene: NA; len: 15; v_gene: TRBV5-4; abundance: NA; CDR3nt: TGTGCCAGCAGCCATCCCAGGGGGAACACCGGGGAGCTGTTTTTT; CDR3aa: CASSHPRGNTGELFF
j_gene: TRBJ2-5; d_gene: NA; len: 14; v_gene: TRBV27; abundance: NA; CDR3nt: TGTGCCAGCAGTTTATCCCCCCCGCCGCAGACCCAGTACTTC; CDR3aa: CASSLSPPPQTQYF
j_gene: TRBJ2-7; d_gene: TRBD1; len: 13; v_gene: TRBV28; abundance: NA; CDR3nt: TGTGCCAGTAGGTGGACAGGGAACTACGAGCAGTACTTC; CDR3aa: CASRWTGNYEQYF
j_gene: TRBJ2-5; d_gene: NA; len: 17; v_gene: TRBV15; abundance: NA; CDR3nt: TGTGCCACCAGCAGAGATCTCGGACGGTTGTTACAAGAGACCCAGTACTTC; CDR3aa: CATSRDLGRLLQETQYF
j_gene: TRBJ2-4; d_gene: TRBD2; len: 15; v_gene: TRBV27; abundance: NA; CDR3nt: TGTGCCAGCAGCCATACTAGCGCTGGCAAAAACATTCAGTACTTC; CDR3aa: CASSHTSAGKNIQYF
j_gene: TRBJ2-2; d_gene: NA; len: 17; v_gene: TRBV11-2; abundance: NA; CDR3nt: TGTGCCAGCAGCTCCCCGGGTCGGGGAGTGGGTACCGGGGAGCTGTTTTTT; CDR3aa: CASSSPGRGVGTGELFF
j_gene: TRBJ2-1; d_gene: TRBD2; len: 16; v_gene: TRBV5-6; abundance: NA; CDR3nt: TGTGCCAGCAGCGCCGGACTAGCGGGCCGGAACAATGAGCAGTTCTTC; CDR3aa: CASSAGLAGRNNEQFF
j_gene: TRBJ2-2; d_gene: TRBD1; len: 14; v_gene: TRBV19; abundance: NA; CDR3nt: TGTGCCAGTATCGACAGGGGGCGCACCGGGGAGCTGTTTTTT; CDR3aa: CASIDRGRTGELFF
j_gene: TRBJ2-7; d_gene: NA; len: 17; v_gene: TRBV4-1; abundance: NA; CDR3nt: TGCGCCAGCAGCCAAGGGTCCCTCTTGGTGAACTCCTACGAGCAGTACTTC; CDR3aa: CASSQGSLLVNSYEQYF
j_gene: TRBJ1-5; d_gene: NA; len: 15; v_gene: TRBV5-1; abundance: NA; CDR3nt: TGCGCCAGCAGCTTGGTCGCGGGCGGCAATCAGCCCCAGCATTTT; CDR3aa: CASSLVAGGNQPQHF
j_gene: TRBJ2-1; d_gene: NA; len: 13; v_gene: TRBV7-8; abundance: NA; CDR3nt: TGTGCCAGCAGGTACGACAAATACAATGAGCAGTTCTTC; CDR3aa: CASRYDKYNEQFF
j_gene: TRBJ2-7; d_gene: NA; len: 15; v_gene: TRBV6-6; abundance: NA; CDR3nt: TGTGCCAGCAGTTACTCCGCAGGGAGCTCCTACGAGCAGTACTTC; CDR3aa: CASSYSAGSSYEQYF
j_gene: TRBJ2-7; d_gene: TRBD1; len: 11; v_gene: TRBV11-2; abundance: once; CDR3nt: TGTGCCAGCAGACGACAGGGCGAGCAGTACTTC; CDR3aa: CASRRQGEQYF
j_gene: TRBJ2-3; d_gene: TRBD2; len: 17; v_gene: TRBV5-4; abundance: NA; CDR3nt: TGTGCCAGCAGCTCCGCCAGGACTAGCGGGGCTCAATATACGCAGTATTTT; CDR3aa: CASSSARTSGAQYTQYF
j_gene: TRBJ2-5; d_gene: NA; len: 15; v_gene: TRBV5-1; abundance: NA; CDR3nt: TGCGCCAGCAGCGTATCGGGACTTAGCCCGGAGACCCAGTACTTC; CDR3aa: CASSVSGLSPETQYF
j_gene: TRBJ1-5; d_gene: NA; len: 11; v_gene: TRBV27; abundance: few; CDR3nt: TGTGCCAGCATGGAGAATCAGCCCCAGCATTTT; CDR3aa: CASMENQPQHF
j_gene: TRBJ2-3; d_gene: TRBD1; len: 17; v_gene: TRBV7-3; abundance: NA; CDR3nt: TGTGCCAGCAGCTCAAAACTTGGGACAGGAGGTTTGGGTACGCAGTATTTT; CDR3aa: CASSSKLGTGGLGTQYF
j_gene: TRBJ2-4; d_gene: NA; len: 13; v_gene: TRBV28; abundance: NA; CDR3nt: TGTGCCAGCACCACAACTACGGGGGACATTCAGTACTTC; CDR3aa: CASTTTTGDIQYF
j_gene: TRBJ2-1; d_gene: TRBD1; len: 15; v_gene: TRBV9; abundance: NA; CDR3nt: TGTGCCAGCAGCGCACTTGGTACAGGGGCCTTTGAGCAGTTCTTC; CDR3aa: CASSALGTGAFEQFF
j_gene: TRBJ1-5; d_gene: NA; len: 14; v_gene: TRBV14; abundance: NA; CDR3nt: TGTGCCAGCAGCCAAGGATCCGGTGGTCAGCCCCAGCATTTT; CDR3aa: CASSQGSGGQPQHF
j_gene: TRBJ2-5; d_gene: NA; len: 14; v_gene: TRBV18; abundance: NA; CDR3nt: TGTGCCAGCTCACCAGTCGTGGGTGAAGAGACCCAGTACTTC; CDR3aa: CASSPVVGEETQYF
j_gene: TRBJ2-5; d_gene: NA; len: 13; v_gene: TRBV5-4; abundance: NA; CDR3nt: TGTGCCAGCAGCTTGGGGCTGAAAGAGACCCAGTACTTC; CDR3aa: CASSLGLKETQYF
j_gene: TRBJ2-3; d_gene: TRBD2; len: 15; v_gene: TRBV5-6; abundance: NA; CDR3nt: TGTGCCAGCAGCTTGGTTCTAGCGGGACGGGGTACGCAGTATTTT; CDR3aa: CASSLVLAGRGTQYF
j_gene: TRBJ2-7; d_gene: NA; len: 13; v_gene: TRBV11-3; abundance: NA; CDR3nt: TGTGCCAGCAGCTTAACGCGGGACTACGAGCAGTACTTC; CDR3aa: CASSLTRDYEQYF
j_gene: TRBJ1-1; d_gene: TRBD1; len: 17; v_gene: TRBV18; abundance: few; CDR3nt: TGTGCCAGCTCGCCACAAAGACCGGGACAGGGATTCACTGAAGCTTTCTTT; CDR3aa: CASSPQRPGQGFTEAFF
j_gene: TRBJ2-5; d_gene: NA; len: 13; v_gene: TRBV5-1; abundance: NA; CDR3nt: TGCGCCAGCAGCTTGGGGCCCGGGGAGACCCAGTACTTC; CDR3aa: CASSLGPGETQYF
j_gene: TRBJ1-5; d_gene: NA; len: 13; v_gene: TRBV4-1; abundance: NA; CDR3nt: TGCGCCAGCAGCCGGGACAGCAATCAGCCCCAGCATTTT; CDR3aa: CASSRDSNQPQHF
j_gene: TRBJ2-7; d_gene: NA; len: 15; v_gene: TRBV28; abundance: NA; CDR3nt: TGTGCCAGCAGTTCGCCCCAAGCCTGGTTAAATAAGCAGTACTTC; CDR3aa: CASSSPQAWLNKQYF
j_gene: TRBJ2-2; d_gene: NA; len: 17; v_gene: TRBV7-9; abundance: NA; CDR3nt: TGTGCCAGCAGCCCCTCCCGTGTCTACGCGGGCACCGGGGAGCTGTTTTTT; CDR3aa: CASSPSRVYAGTGELFF
j_gene: TRBJ2-5; d_gene: NA; len: 14; v_gene: TRBV6-5; abundance: NA; CDR3nt: TGTGCCAGCAGGAAAGAACCAGCTCAAGAGACCCAGTACTTC; CDR3aa: CASRKEPAQETQYF
j_gene: TRBJ2-7; d_gene: TRBD2; len: 18; v_gene: TRBV27; abundance: NA; CDR3nt: TGTGCCAGCACCCAAAGGGTCTTAGCGGGAGGGACGGTCTACGAGCAGTACTTC; CDR3aa: CASTQRVLAGGTVYEQYF
j_gene: TRBJ2-7; d_gene: NA; len: 13; v_gene: TRBV5-1; abundance: NA; CDR3nt: TGCGCCAGCAGCTTGGACGGCTACTACGAGCAGTACTTC; CDR3aa: CASSLDGYYEQYF
j_gene: TRBJ1-4; d_gene: TRBD1; len: 14; v_gene: TRBV6-1; abundance: NA; CDR3nt: TGTGCCAGCAGAGGCTCCAGGGGGGGGGAAAAACTGTTTTTT; CDR3aa: CASRGSRGGEKLFF
j_gene: TRBJ2-3; d_gene: NA; len: 16; v_gene: TRBV5-1; abundance: NA; CDR3nt: TGCGCCAGCAGCTTGGCCGACCCCGAGAGGGGAGATACGCAGTATTTT; CDR3aa: CASSLADPERGDTQYF
j_gene: TRBJ2-7; d_gene: TRBD2; len: 16; v_gene: TRBV4-2; abundance: NA; CDR3nt: TGTGCCAGCAGCCAAGCCAAGCGGGAGGGCTCCTACGAGCAGTACTTC; CDR3aa: CASSQAKREGSYEQYF
j_gene: TRBJ2-1; d_gene: NA; len: 12; v_gene: TRBV28; abundance: NA; CDR3nt: TGTGCCAGCACCACGGCTTGGGATGAGCAGTTCTTC; CDR3aa: CASTTAWDEQFF
j_gene: TRBJ2-7; d_gene: TRBD2; len: 16; v_gene: TRBV6-5; abundance: NA; CDR3nt: TGTGCCAGCAGTTACTCCACTGCGGGAGGGCCCTACGAGCAGTACTTC; CDR3aa: CASSYSTAGGPYEQYF
j_gene: TRBJ2-7; d_gene: NA; len: 16; v_gene: TRBV28; abundance: NA; CDR3nt: TGTGCCAGCAGTTTATTATGGGGGGAGAGCTCCTACGAGCAGTACTTC; CDR3aa: CASSLLWGESSYEQYF
j_gene: TRBJ2-7; d_gene: NA; len: 12; v_gene: TRBV5-1; abundance: NA; CDR3nt: TGCGCCAGCAGCTTGGAGGTCAGTGAGCAGTACTTC; CDR3aa: CASSLEVSEQYF
j_gene: TRBJ1-4; d_gene: NA; len: 16; v_gene: TRBV5-4; abundance: once; CDR3nt: TGTGCCAGCAGCTTCAGGGAGACTTCAACTAATGAAAAACTGTTTTTT; CDR3aa: CASSFRETSTNEKLFF
j_gene: TRBJ1-1; d_gene: NA; len: 15; v_gene: TRBV9; abundance: NA; CDR3nt: TGTGCCAGCAGCCCCCGGGGGGGCGGGAACACTGAAGCTTTCTTT; CDR3aa: CASSPRGGGNTEAFF
j_gene: TRBJ2-5; d_gene: NA; len: 11; v_gene: TRBV29-1; abundance: NA; CDR3nt: TGCAGCGTCCAATCCGGGGAGACCCAGTACTTC; CDR3aa: CSVQSGETQYF
j_gene: TRBJ2-1; d_gene: TRBD2; len: 15; v_gene: TRBV28; abundance: once; CDR3nt: TGTGCCAGCAGTCCAGGACTAGCGGGAGGTAATGAGCAGTTCTTC; CDR3aa: CASSPGLAGGNEQFF
j_gene: TRBJ1-2; d_gene: TRBD1; len: 13; v_gene: TRBV2; abundance: NA; CDR3nt: TGTGCCAGCAGACCCGGGACAGACTATGGCTACACCTTC; CDR3aa: CASRPGTDYGYTF
j_gene: TRBJ1-1; d_gene: NA; len: 14; v_gene: TRBV19; abundance: NA; CDR3nt: TGTGCCAGTATCTCCTTGCCGGGACTAGCGGAAGCTTTCTTT; CDR3aa: CASISLPGLAEAFF
j_gene: TRBJ2-5; d_gene: NA; len: 13; v_gene: TRBV5-4; abundance: NA; CDR3nt: TGTGCCAGCAGCTTGGTTTCCGAAGAGACCCAGTACTTC; CDR3aa: CASSLVSEETQYF
j_gene: TRBJ2-1; d_gene: TRBD2; len: 16; v_gene: TRBV7-6; abundance: NA; CDR3nt: TGTGCCAGCAGCCACCCCCTAGCGGATAGGCGGAATGAGCAGTTCTTC; CDR3aa: CASSHPLADRRNEQFF